Sequencing of this TCR beta chain was carried out in a study of radiotherapy plus CTLA-4 blockade in lung cancer. The CDR3 contains 16 residues. Germline loops: CDR1 SGHDN, CDR2 FVKESK. J gave up 5 bases and V 2 bases, and 7 bases lay outside the gene matches. The protocol was immunoSEQ multiplex PCR, while the TCRdb copy is restricted to in-frame clones and leaves out a portion. The table shows more than 10,000 clones, with approximately 79% occurring only once. The source material was peripheral blood, sampled from a patient treated with radiotherapy plus ipilimumab. This receptor was obtained from a human donor with non-small cell lung cancer that progressed on radiotherapy plus ipilimumab. The gene calls are TRBV14 and TRBJ2-2, with 8 bases that match TRBD1. CDR3 amino acids: CASSQRRGQATGELFF. Here the CDR3 DNA reads TGTGCCAGCAGCCAAAGGAGGGGACAGGCGACCGGGGAGCTGTTTTTT.